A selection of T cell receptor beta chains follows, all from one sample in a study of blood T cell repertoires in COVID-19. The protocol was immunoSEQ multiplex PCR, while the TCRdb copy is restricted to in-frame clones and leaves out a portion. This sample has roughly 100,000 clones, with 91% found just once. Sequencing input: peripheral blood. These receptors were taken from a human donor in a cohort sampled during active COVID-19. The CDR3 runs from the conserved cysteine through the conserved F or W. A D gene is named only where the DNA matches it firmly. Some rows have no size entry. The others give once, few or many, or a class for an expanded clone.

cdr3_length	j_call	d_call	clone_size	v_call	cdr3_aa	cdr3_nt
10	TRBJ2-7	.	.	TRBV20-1	CSARDYEQYF	TGCAGTGCTCGGGATTACGAGCAGTACTTC
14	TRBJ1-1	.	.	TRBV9	CASSFTGSADEAFF	TGTGCCAGCAGCTTTACAGGGAGTGCGGATGAAGCTTTCTTT
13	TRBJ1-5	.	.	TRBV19	CASSIGGNQPQHF	TGTGCCAGTAGTATCGGGGGGAATCAGCCCCAGCATTTT
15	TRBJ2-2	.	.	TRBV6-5	CASRGGQKETGELFF	TGTGCCAGCAGAGGGGGTCAAAAGGAAACCGGGGAGCTGTTTTTT
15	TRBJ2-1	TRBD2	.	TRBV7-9	CASSQTSGSYNEQFF	TGTGCCAGCAGCCAAACTAGCGGGTCCTACAATGAGCAGTTCTTC
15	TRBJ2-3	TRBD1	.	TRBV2	CASSPDRGRTDTQYF	TGTGCCAGCAGTCCGGACAGGGGACGGACAGATACGCAGTATTTT
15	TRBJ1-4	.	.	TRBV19	CASSMEGRTNEKLFF	TGTGCCAGTAGTATGGAGGGGAGGACTAATGAAAAACTGTTTTTT
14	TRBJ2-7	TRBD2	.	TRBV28	CASSLRAGVNEQYF	TGTGCCAGCAGTTTAAGAGCGGGAGTCAACGAGCAGTACTTC
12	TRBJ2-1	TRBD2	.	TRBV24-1	CATSVAGVEQFF	TGTGCCACCAGTGTAGCGGGAGTCGAGCAGTTCTTC
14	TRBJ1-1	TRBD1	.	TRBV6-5	CASSRDRADTEAFF	TGTGCCAGCAGCCGAGACAGGGCCGACACTGAAGCTTTCTTT
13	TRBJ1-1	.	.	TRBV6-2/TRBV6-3	CASSYAGVTEAFF	TGTGCCAGCAGTTACGCAGGGGTCACTGAAGCTTTCTTT
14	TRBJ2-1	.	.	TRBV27	CASSFHSSYNEQFF	TGTGCCAGCAGTTTTCATAGCTCCTACAATGAGCAGTTCTTC
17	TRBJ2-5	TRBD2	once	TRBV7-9	CASSPPPGAGDKETQYF	TGTGCCAGCAGCCCCCCCCCGGGAGCGGGGGACAAAGAGACCCAGTACTTC
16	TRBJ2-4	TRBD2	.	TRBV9	CASSVASGGAVNIQYF	TGTGCCAGCAGCGTAGCCAGCGGGGGGGCGGTAAACATTCAGTACTTC
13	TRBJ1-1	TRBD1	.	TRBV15	CATSTDRDYEAFF	TGTGCCACCAGCACGGACAGGGACTATGAAGCTTTCTTT
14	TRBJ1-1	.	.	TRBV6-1	CASSPGDLNTEAFF	TGTGCCAGCAGCCCAGGGGATTTGAACACTGAAGCTTTCTTT
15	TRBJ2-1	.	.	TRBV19	CASSTTESSYNEQFF	TGTGCCAGTAGTACTACTGAGAGCTCCTACAATGAGCAGTTCTTC